This TCR beta chain was recovered during a study of cytomegalovirus exposure and HLA in healthy donors (dated by TCRdb to 2016 to 2017). Regarding the research as a whole: In an earlier analysis of some 550 of the donors, 250 to 350 Gb of sequence data and 100 million or so unique TCR beta sequences from roughly 180 million T cells were reported. The study combined high-throughput TCR immunosequencing, statistical association of individual TCRs with disease status, and machine learning to predict cytomegalovirus infection status. The T cell repertoires of some 670 subjects were profiled by immunosequencing and related to cytomegalovirus serostatus. Among over 350 genotyped donors of the cohort, an average of around 240,000 unique TCR beta nucleotide sequences were sequenced per donor, roughly 20% of them non-productive. An early release covering roughly 640 HLA-typed donors comprised roughly 300 gigabases of sequencing data and about 90 million unique TCR sequences. In a later genetic analysis, genome-wide SNP genotypes for about three fifths of the roughly 670 donors were used, and that subset was treated as a discovery cohort. A later analysis re-analyzed previously published TCR beta repertoires from 500 to 700 donors and added high-resolution HLA genotyping to study TCR occurrence patterns. Along with the roughly 670-subject first cohort, a separate validation cohort of over a hundred different subjects was used. The study aimed to test whether signatures of past pathogen exposure could be identified by cataloging public T cell receptors. The genetic ancestry cluster associated with self-reported Caucasian donors included around four fifths of the roughly 400 genotyped donors. Donor age, sex, ethnicity and CMV serostatus were compiled alongside the repertoire data. Every discovery cohort repertoire had been produced on one sequencing platform. The number of typed donors differed by locus: about 629-630 for A, B, C, DRB1 and DQB1; approximately 540 for DQA1; 600 to 610 for DPA1; and around 470 for DPB1. An earlier analysis of more than 450 of the donors used high-throughput TCR beta sequencing to judge whether each TCR beta V gene segment behaved as functional or pseudogenic. About five DR-DQ haplotypes were treated as single units for association and clustering because of strong linkage in the cohort. In the later analysis, no new phenotypic data were used to find candidate immune exposures; instead, reliance was placed on TCR beta sequences and their occurrence across donors. HLA typing included class I and class II loci at four-digit resolution.

Summary of the overall study and its limitations: In a later analysis, HLA-associated TCR beta chains showed more clonal expansion and lower generation probabilities than non-associated chains that were equally common. Because counts were too low, seventeen rarely observed V segments, including chromosome 9 orphons, were left out of the earlier analysis of about 620 of the donors. In a later analysis, several top co-occurrence clusters were reported to appear linked to parvovirus B19, influenza, CMV and Epstein-Barr virus. The presence/absence analyses assumed that sequencing depth was roughly uniform across donors, and that assumption may not be true. The study gave a list of 150 to 200 TCR beta chains associated with cytomegalovirus. A cluster of highly shared sequence variants was judged likely to represent a technical artifact of the sequencing pipeline. Only TCR beta chains were sequenced in this cohort, and the absence of alpha or paired-chain data limited detectable features. For the cohort, immune exposure information was limited to CMV serostatus. A further reported finding was that TCR beta sequences accurately predicted the HLA-A and HLA-B alleles for most subjects in the first cohort. In a later analysis, TCR association rates were found to vary across HLA loci, with the most associated TCRs seen for DRB1 alleles and the fewest for HLA-C alleles. Three of the identified cytomegalovirus-associated TCR beta chains were confirmed in vitro to be specific for cytomegalovirus antigens. An earlier analysis of around 500 of the donors showed that most TCR beta V segments appeared in productive rearrangements either about 87% or about 30% of the time, which broadly matched IMGT annotations. In a later analysis, most CMV-associated TCR beta chains were found to appear HLA-restricted, with HLA associations seemingly driven largely by CMV exposure. When HLA alleles, especially DR and DQ, strongly co-occurred, attributing TCR associations to individual alleles was difficult. A later genetic analysis reported fewer N-insertions in productive TCRs among donors in an Asian-associated ancestry cluster than the roughly 720-donor mean. The authors suggested that the approach could potentially be generalized to other disease states and immunological phenotypes. Correlated functional status among segregating V segments might be attributable to linkage disequilibrium, but an unknown experimental factor could not be ruled out. The classifier was reported to diagnose cytomegalovirus status with high specificity and sensitivity in both the original cohort and the validation cohort. Because HLA typing was unavailable for some donors at each locus, only the typed subset was used in association tests. Most TCR sequences were observed very rarely across donors, whereas some public TCRs were present in many individuals. At a false discovery rate of 0.05, a later analysis linked some 18,000 TCR beta sequences to specific HLA alleles. A later genetic analysis associated a missense DCLRE1C variant with V-gene and J-gene trimming of TCR beta chains, and an independent cohort replicated the association.

The cohort was made up of 500 to 800 healthy bone marrow donors. Cohort members were all nominally healthy when sampled, although unrecorded immune exposures were likely present. The donor was CMV seronegative and belonged to the group of more than 300 seronegative cohort members. Every donor gave a peripheral blood sample, and the peripheral blood mononuclear cells from that sample were used for TCR beta sequencing. Genomic DNA extraction from the blood cell samples was performed with the Qiagen DNeasy Blood Extraction Kit. As concerns this clone: Its target antigen remains unknown.

Libraries were made using the immunoSEQ multiplex PCR assay. A mixture of 60 forward primers for TCR Vbeta segments and 13 reverse primers for TCR Jbeta segments was used in the multiplex PCR. The CDR3 region of rearranged TCR beta genes was amplified from genomic DNA by a multiplex PCR assay. On the Illumina HiSeq System, the amplified TCR beta libraries were sequenced as 87-base-pair reads. The study's processing was this. In a later analysis, tens of millions of unique TCR beta chains were counted across the roughly 610 repertoires, and roughly 9.9 million of these chains were shared by at least two donors. A nearest-neighbor algorithm error-corrected the raw reads and collapsed the reads into unique sequences, merging closely related sequences to remove PCR and sequencing errors. Alignment of CDR3 sequences to IMGT reference sequences was used to assign V, D and J gene segments. For a sequence to be retained, a match of at least six nucleotides to both a V gene segment and a J gene segment was required. A rearrangement counted as productive if the CDR3 had no stop codons and remained in frame with V and J, and every other rearrangement counted as non-productive. Following IMGT convention, CDR3 was defined as the stretch from the second conserved V-encoded cysteine to the conserved J-encoded phenylalanine. Sequences without an unambiguous match to a single V gene segment were excluded from the earlier analysis of a few hundred of the donors. In an earlier analysis of roughly 500 of the donors, V segments were called functional above 56.7% productive rearrangements and were called segregating when the between-donor standard deviation exceeded 5%. A statistical classification framework was built to diagnose cytomegalovirus status from the catalog of TCR beta chain sequences. In a later analysis, V and J genes were assigned by comparing TCR nucleotide sequences against IMGT/GENE-DB human TR gene sequences. A later analysis assigned CDR3 sequences and most-parsimonious VDJ recombination scenarios with the TCRdist pipeline. A later analysis defined each TCR beta chain by its CDR3 amino acid sequence plus V-gene family, and excluded reads lacking a unique V-gene family. A later analysis removed 450 to 600 highly shared, low-generation-probability nucleotide sequences to deal with suspected cross-contamination and a sequencing artifact. In a later analysis, a clonal expansion index was calculated for each public chain from normalized within-repertoire ranks of inferred template counts. In a later analysis, generation probabilities were computed with a VDJ recombination model fitted to out-of-frame rearrangements, and the resulting probabilities were checked against IGoR. In a later analysis, hypergeometric tests were used to score TCR-TCR, TCR-HLA and TCR-CMV co-occurrence, with a repertoire-size bias correction applied to TCR pairs. A later analysis estimated false discovery rates by permuting HLA or CMV assignments 20 times. A later analysis grouped co-occurring TCRs with DBSCAN, adding TCRdist sequence similarity when clustering within HLA-allele-positive subsets. For co-occurrence clustering, repertoires with fewer than 30,000 or more than 120,000 public chains were excluded, along with 4 to 6 repertoires with anomalous nucleotide sharing. This immuneACCESS table, as held by TCRdb, lists in-frame sequences with V and J called but not all clones. Of the missing ones, under half trace to an unresolved V gene in checked studies; the others have no known cause. Clonal size and the V and J genes are those of that table, whereas D and trimming came from the DNA. The sample table on file contains under 95,000 clones. The ten largest account for less than 0.65% of the sample.

Sequenced material: PBMCs. This clonotype was obtained from a man in his forties or fifties in good health and CMV-seronegative.

The CDR3 sequence is CANLLDRGFERQPQHF. The sequence in DNA is TGCGCCAACCTTCTAGACAGGGGCTTTGAAAGGCAGCCCCAGCATTTT. This chain is built from TRBV5-1 and TRBJ1-5; the junction holds 8 bases that match TRBD1. Reading from cysteine to phenylalanine, the CDR3 counts 16 amino acids. This entry keeps only the CDR3 DNA: 48 bases, framed from base 1. Taken from the germline V gene, the CDR1 and CDR2 loops are SGHRS and YFSETQ. Here V drops 9 bases and J drops 7 bases, and the junction holds 18 bases not matched to any gene.